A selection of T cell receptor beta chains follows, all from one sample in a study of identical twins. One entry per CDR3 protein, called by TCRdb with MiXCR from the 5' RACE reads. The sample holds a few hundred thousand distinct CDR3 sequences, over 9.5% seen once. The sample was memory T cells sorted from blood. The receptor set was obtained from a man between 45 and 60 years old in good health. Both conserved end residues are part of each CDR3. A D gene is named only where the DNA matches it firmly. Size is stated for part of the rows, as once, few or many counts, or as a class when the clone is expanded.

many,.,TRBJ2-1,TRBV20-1,CSARKLGMNNEQFF,TGCAGTGCTAGGAAACTAGGAATGAACAATGAGCAGTTCTTC
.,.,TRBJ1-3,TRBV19,CASSRGATGEFGNTIYF,TGTGCCAGTAGTAGAGGGGCGACAGGCGAGTTCGGAAACACCATATATTTT
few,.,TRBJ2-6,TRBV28,CASSFGGANVLTF,TGTGCCAGCAGTTTTGGTGGGGCCAACGTCCTGACTTTC
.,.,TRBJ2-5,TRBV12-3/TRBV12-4,CASSFQVRKETQYF,TGTGCCAGCAGTTTCCAGGTTAGGAAAGAGACCCAGTACTTC
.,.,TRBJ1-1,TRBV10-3,CAISESRVNTEAFF,TGTGCCATCAGTGAATCCAGGGTGAACACTGAAGCTTTCTTT
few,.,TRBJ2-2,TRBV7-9,CASSLYLTGELFF,TGTGCCAGCAGCCTCTACCTCACCGGGGAGCTGTTTTTT
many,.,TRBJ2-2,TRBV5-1,CASSPQWVKNTGELFF,TGCGCCAGCAGCCCACAGTGGGTCAAGAACACCGGGGAGCTGTTTTTT
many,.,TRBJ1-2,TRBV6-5,CASSYRGIGYGYTF,TGTGCCAGCAGTTACCGGGGGATAGGCTATGGCTACACCTTC
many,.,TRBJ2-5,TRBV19,CASSMSSQETQYF,TGTGCCAGTAGTATGAGTAGTCAAGAGACCCAGTACTTC
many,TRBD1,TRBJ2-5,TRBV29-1,CSVGKNRGSETQYF,TGCAGCGTTGGAAAGAACAGGGGGTCAGAGACCCAGTACTTC
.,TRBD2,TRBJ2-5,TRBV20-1,CSARSGDQETQYF,TGCAGTGCCCGAAGCGGGGACCAAGAGACCCAGTACTTC
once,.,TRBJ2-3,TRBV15,CATSRERRVATDTQYF,TGTGCCACCAGCAGAGAGAGGCGAGTAGCGACAGATACGCAGTATTTT
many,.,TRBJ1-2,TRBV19,CASTLVGLHYGYTF,TGTGCCAGTACCCTCGTGGGGCTTCACTATGGCTACACCTTC
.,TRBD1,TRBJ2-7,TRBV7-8,CASSLEGQGMVEQYF,TGTGCCAGCAGCTTAGAGGGACAGGGGATGGTCGAGCAGTACTTC
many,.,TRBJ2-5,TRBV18,CASSRGKQETQYF,TGCGCCAGCAGCCGAGGGAAGCAAGAGACCCAGTACTTC
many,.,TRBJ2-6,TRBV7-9,CASSLVGTLAGANVLTF,TGTGCCAGCAGCTTAGTCGGGACTTTGGCTGGGGCCAACGTCCTGACTTTC
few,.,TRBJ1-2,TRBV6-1,CASSWGQAAGYTF,TGTGCCAGCAGCTGGGGGCAGGCTGCCGGCTACACCTTC